This TCR beta chain was sequenced during a study of T cells in localized non-small cell lung cancer. The method was immunoSEQ multiplex PCR; TCRdb's version includes in-frame clones alone and lacks a portion of them. The repertoire consists of around 20,000 clones, with about nine tenths occurring once and the leading ten covering 2.5% to 3%. General study findings and limits: The highest T cell clonality was in uninvolved adjacent lung, above tumor. Tumor samples were not multi-region, leaving intratumor heterogeneity unexcluded. Adjacent lung tissue had a median about 50 of the top 100 clones found in the tumor.

Note on this clone: The target antigen is unknown.

The clonotype comes from a woman aged 35-70 years with stage I lung adenocarcinoma. The sample was peripheral blood, taken before any cancer treatment.

CDR3 residues: CASSIDHRGFDNEQFF. Written as DNA, the CDR3 is TGTGCCAGTAGTATAGACCACAGGGGATTCGACAATGAGCAGTTCTTC. The rearrangement uses TRBV19 and TRBJ2-1; 7 bases agree with TRBD1. The CDR3 consists of 16 residues. Germline CDR1 and CDR2: LNHDA and SQIVND (reference sequence). The V and J ends lost 0 bases and 5 bases, in that order; junction bases with no gene match: 7.